Listed below are T cell receptor beta chains from one sample, sequenced in a study of T cells after yellow fever vaccination. TCRdb passed the 5' RACE reads through MiXCR, listing each CDR3 protein once. The table shows more than 250,000 distinct CDR3 sequences, with around 6.8% occurring only once. The material was PBMCs, obtained roughly 46 days after the first yellow fever vaccination. These receptors came from a young man who received the YFV17D yellow fever vaccine. CDR3s include the opening cysteine and the closing phenylalanine or tryptophan. D genes are given only for firm matches. The size entry is marked missing in some rows and otherwise reads once, few, many or a size class.

size: few; length: 13; D: NA; J: TRBJ2-3; V: TRBV2; DNA: TGTGCCAGCCAGGAGGGGCCCACAGATACGCAGTATTTT; CDR3: CASQEGPTDTQYF
size: NA; length: 17; D: TRBD1; J: TRBJ2-3; V: TRBV18; DNA: TGTGCCAGCTCAACCTTATCCGGACAGGGGAGCACAGATACGCAGTATTTT; CDR3: CASSTLSGQGSTDTQYF
size: NA; length: 13; D: NA; J: TRBJ1-2; V: TRBV3-1; DNA: TGTGCCAGCAGCCGAGAGGCCCTAAATGGCTACACCTTC; CDR3: CASSREALNGYTF
size: few; length: 14; D: NA; J: TRBJ1-4; V: TRBV3-1; DNA: TGTGCCAGCAGCCCGAGGGGGGTCGATGAAAAACTGTTTTTT; CDR3: CASSPRGVDEKLFF
size: many; length: 14; D: TRBD1; J: TRBJ1-4; V: TRBV7-9; DNA: TGTGCCAGCAGCTTAGCGCGACAGGGGGAAAAACTGTTTTTT; CDR3: CASSLARQGEKLFF
size: NA; length: 15; D: NA; J: TRBJ2-1; V: TRBV7-9; DNA: TGTGCCAGCAGCTTATACCGGGGGCCCTACAATGAGCAGTTCTTC; CDR3: CASSLYRGPYNEQFF
size: few; length: 15; D: NA; J: TRBJ1-1; V: TRBV5-6; DNA: TGTGCCAGCAGCTACATCGACAGGAGGAACACTGAAGCTTTCTTT; CDR3: CASSYIDRRNTEAFF
size: NA; length: 15; D: NA; J: TRBJ2-3; V: TRBV24-1; DNA: TGTGCCACCAGTGATTCCGCCGGGCCTGGAGATACGCAGTATTTT; CDR3: CATSDSAGPGDTQYF
size: many; length: 15; D: NA; J: TRBJ1-2; V: TRBV12-3/TRBV12-4; DNA: TGTGCCAGCAGCCGCGACACTCAGGACGGCTATGGCTACACCTTC; CDR3: CASSRDTQDGYGYTF
size: few; length: 15; D: NA; J: TRBJ2-3; V: TRBV7-3; DNA: TGTGCCAGCAGCTTAACGACGACAGAAACAGATACGCAGTATTTT; CDR3: CASSLTTTETDTQYF
size: few; length: 14; D: NA; J: TRBJ1-1; V: TRBV6-1; DNA: TGTGCCAGCAGTGGGAGAACTACGAACACTGAAGCTTTCTTT; CDR3: CASSGRTTNTEAFF
size: many; length: 15; D: TRBD1; J: TRBJ2-2; V: TRBV18; DNA: TGTGCCAGCTCATCCCCGGGACAGAACTCCGGGGAGCTGTTTTTT; CDR3: CASSSPGQNSGELFF
size: many; length: 14; D: NA; J: TRBJ2-5; V: TRBV5-1; DNA: TGCGCCAGCAGCTTGGTAGGGGAGGAAGAGACCCAGTACTTC; CDR3: CASSLVGEEETQYF
size: many; length: 14; D: NA; J: TRBJ2-1; V: TRBV5-1; DNA: TGCGCCAGCAGCCCAATGAGCTCCTACAATGAGCAGTTCTTC; CDR3: CASSPMSSYNEQFF
size: few; length: 13; D: NA; J: TRBJ2-1; V: TRBV18; DNA: TGTGCCAGCTCACCTCCCCTCTTGAATGAGCAGTTCTTC; CDR3: CASSPPLLNEQFF
size: NA; length: 14; D: NA; J: TRBJ2-7; V: TRBV28; DNA: TGTGCCAGCAGAAGGGAACAGCCTAGTTACGAGCAGTACTTC; CDR3: CASRREQPSYEQYF
size: few; length: 15; D: NA; J: TRBJ1-1; V: TRBV20-1; DNA: TGCAGTGCTAAAGCTCCCCGGAACGGTGGCACTGAAGCTTTCTTT; CDR3: CSAKAPRNGGTEAFF
size: NA; length: 14; D: NA; J: TRBJ2-2; V: TRBV6-5; DNA: TGTGCCAGCAGTTACGGGGGCTTCACCGGGGAGCTGTTTTTT; CDR3: CASSYGGFTGELFF